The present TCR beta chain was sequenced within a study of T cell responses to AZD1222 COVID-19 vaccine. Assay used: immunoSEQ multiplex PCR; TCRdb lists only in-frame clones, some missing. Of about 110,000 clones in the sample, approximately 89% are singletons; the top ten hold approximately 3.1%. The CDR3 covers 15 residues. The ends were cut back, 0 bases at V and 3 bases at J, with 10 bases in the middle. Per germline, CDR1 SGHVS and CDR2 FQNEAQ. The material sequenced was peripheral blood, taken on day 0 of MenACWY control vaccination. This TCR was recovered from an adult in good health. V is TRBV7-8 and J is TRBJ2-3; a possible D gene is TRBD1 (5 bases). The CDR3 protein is CASSLAPQGTDTQYF. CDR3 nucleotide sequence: TGTGCCAGCAGCTTAGCCCCGCAGGGAACAGATACGCAGTATTTT.